This entry features one TCR beta chain sequence. The antigen remains unidentified. The data belong to a study of CD8+CD57+ T cells in acquired aplastic anemia. Study summary: Mean DNA quantity obtained from sorted CD4+ and CD8+ cells was 3.2 ug. Healthy-donor CD4+ cells averaged about 11 million reads. Study-wide findings and caveats: Significant differences in CD8+ Simpson's diversity were not observed between patients and controls.

The use of genomic DNA as template underpinned the TCR beta VDJ and CDR3 profiling. MiXCR, applied by TCRdb to the reads, yields one record per CDR3 protein. The sample has some 410,000 distinct CDR3 sequences; 65% to 80% are singletons. This CDR3 is built from 12 residues. Germline CDR1 and CDR2: DFQATT and SNEGSKA (reference sequence). The V end lost 3 bases, the J end lost 4 bases, and 9 bases lay between the germline ends. The chain links TRBV20-1 to TRBJ1-2, with D tentatively TRBD1 (5 bases). The receptor comes from a human donor in good health, serving as a control. Sequencing used sorted CD4+, CD8+, or CD8+CD57+ T cells (not recorded which) from PBMCs. The DNA of the CDR3 is TGCAGTGCTAGCGGGACTCCCTATGGCTACACCTTC. Its translation is CSASGTPYGYTF.